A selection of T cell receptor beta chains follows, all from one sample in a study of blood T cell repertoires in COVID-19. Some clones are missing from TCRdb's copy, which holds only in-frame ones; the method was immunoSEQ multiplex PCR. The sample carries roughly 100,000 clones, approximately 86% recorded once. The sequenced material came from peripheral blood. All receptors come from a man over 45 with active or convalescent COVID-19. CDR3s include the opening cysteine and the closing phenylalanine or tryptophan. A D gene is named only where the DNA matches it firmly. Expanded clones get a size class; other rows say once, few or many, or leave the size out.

CDR3 protein: CASSSPGFGNTIYF; CDR3 DNA: TGTGCCAGCAGCTCCCCGGGATTTGGAAACACCATATATTTT; J gene: TRBJ1-3; D gene: NA; clone size: NA; V gene: TRBV11-2
CDR3 protein: CASSFGQYQPQHF; CDR3 DNA: TGTGCCAGCAGCTTTGGCCAGTATCAGCCCCAGCATTTT; J gene: TRBJ1-5; D gene: NA; clone size: NA; V gene: TRBV7-2
CDR3 protein: CASRTGLNSPLHF; CDR3 DNA: TGTGCCAGCAGGACAGGCCTGAATTCACCCCTCCACTTT; J gene: TRBJ1-6; D gene: NA; clone size: NA; V gene: TRBV7-9
CDR3 protein: CASSGLSLLAEETQYF; CDR3 DNA: TGCGCCAGCAGTGGGCTGAGTCTACTAGCGGAAGAGACCCAGTACTTC; J gene: TRBJ2-5; D gene: TRBD2; clone size: NA; V gene: TRBV10-2
CDR3 protein: CATSTPQVGYEQYF; CDR3 DNA: TGTGCCACCAGTACCCCCCAGGTCGGTTACGAGCAGTACTTC; J gene: TRBJ2-7; D gene: NA; clone size: NA; V gene: TRBV24-1
CDR3 protein: CSVEDWDRAYTEAFF; CDR3 DNA: TGCAGCGTTGAAGATTGGGACAGGGCTTACACTGAAGCTTTCTTT; J gene: TRBJ1-1; D gene: TRBD1; clone size: once; V gene: TRBV29-1
CDR3 protein: CAWSLLPGLAGGGELFF; CDR3 DNA: TGTGCCTGGAGTCTTTTGCCGGGACTAGCGGGGGGCGGGGAGCTGTTTTTT; J gene: TRBJ2-2; D gene: TRBD2; clone size: NA; V gene: TRBV30
CDR3 protein: CASSLGGGNTGELFF; CDR3 DNA: TGTGCCAGCAGTTTGGGGGGTGGGAACACCGGGGAGCTGTTTTTT; J gene: TRBJ2-2; D gene: NA; clone size: NA; V gene: TRBV6-5
CDR3 protein: CASSPRGETQYF; CDR3 DNA: TGTGCCAGCAGCCCCCGGGGGGAGACCCAGTACTTC; J gene: TRBJ2-5; D gene: NA; clone size: NA; V gene: TRBV12-3/TRBV12-4
CDR3 protein: CASGSGRETQYF; CDR3 DNA: TGTGCCAGCGGATCGGGGAGGGAGACCCAGTACTTC; J gene: TRBJ2-5; D gene: NA; clone size: NA; V gene: TRBV5-4
CDR3 protein: CASSLAHGGYNEQFF; CDR3 DNA: TGTGCCAGCAGCTTGGCCCACGGAGGGTACAATGAGCAGTTCTTC; J gene: TRBJ2-1; D gene: NA; clone size: NA; V gene: TRBV5-4
CDR3 protein: CASSHPRTISNINSPLHF; CDR3 DNA: TGTGCCAGCAGTCATCCGAGGACAATTTCTAACATAAATTCACCCCTCCACTTT; J gene: TRBJ1-6; D gene: NA; clone size: NA; V gene: TRBV6-6
CDR3 protein: CASSELETQYF; CDR3 DNA: TGTGCCAGCAGTGAACTGGAGACCCAGTACTTC; J gene: TRBJ2-5; D gene: NA; clone size: NA; V gene: TRBV2
CDR3 protein: CSASPPSGTQYF; CDR3 DNA: TGCAGTGCTAGTCCTCCGTCAGGGACCCAGTACTTC; J gene: TRBJ2-5; D gene: NA; clone size: NA; V gene: TRBV20-1
CDR3 protein: CASSPPGGALKETQYF; CDR3 DNA: TGTGCCAGCAGCCCCCCGGGGGGGGCCTTAAAAGAGACCCAGTACTTC; J gene: TRBJ2-5; D gene: TRBD2; clone size: NA; V gene: TRBV3-1/TRBV3-2
CDR3 protein: CASSLALDRGLGYTF; CDR3 DNA: TGCGCCAGCAGCTTGGCCCTGGACAGGGGGCTTGGCTACACCTTC; J gene: TRBJ1-2; D gene: TRBD1; clone size: NA; V gene: TRBV5-1
CDR3 protein: CASSTGQLYEQYF; CDR3 DNA: TGCGCCAGCAGCACCGGACAGCTCTACGAGCAGTACTTC; J gene: TRBJ2-7; D gene: NA; clone size: once; V gene: TRBV5-1
CDR3 protein: CASSLGTREYNEQFF; CDR3 DNA: TGTGCCAGCAGCTTAGGGACTAGAGAGTACAATGAGCAGTTCTTC; J gene: TRBJ2-1; D gene: TRBD2; clone size: once; V gene: TRBV7-2
CDR3 protein: CSASTSGGGEQFF; CDR3 DNA: TGCAGTGCTAGTACTAGCGGGGGCGGTGAGCAGTTCTTC; J gene: TRBJ2-1; D gene: TRBD2; clone size: once; V gene: TRBV20-1
CDR3 protein: CSASYGGTYEQYF; CDR3 DNA: TGCAGTGCTAGTTATGGCGGTACCTACGAGCAGTACTTC; J gene: TRBJ2-7; D gene: NA; clone size: NA; V gene: TRBV20-1
CDR3 protein: CASSLVDTGELFF; CDR3 DNA: TGTGCCAGCAGCTTAGTAGACACCGGGGAGCTGTTTTTT; J gene: TRBJ2-2; D gene: NA; clone size: NA; V gene: TRBV7-2
CDR3 protein: CASSPSSRNQPQHF; CDR3 DNA: TGTGCCAGCTCCCCTTCTTCTCGCAATCAGCCCCAGCATTTT; J gene: TRBJ1-5; D gene: NA; clone size: NA; V gene: TRBV6-5
CDR3 protein: CASRGLAGGMNEQYF; CDR3 DNA: TGTGCCAGCAGGGGACTAGCGGGGGGGATGAACGAGCAGTACTTC; J gene: TRBJ2-7; D gene: TRBD2; clone size: NA; V gene: TRBV2
CDR3 protein: CASIMSGGPYNEQFF; CDR3 DNA: TGTGCCAGCATTATGAGCGGGGGACCTTACAATGAGCAGTTCTTC; J gene: TRBJ2-1; D gene: TRBD2; clone size: NA; V gene: TRBV2
CDR3 protein: CASSQVSNTEAFF; CDR3 DNA: TGTGCCAGCAGCCAAGTATCGAACACTGAAGCTTTCTTT; J gene: TRBJ1-1; D gene: NA; clone size: NA; V gene: TRBV3-1/TRBV3-2
CDR3 protein: CASSMDNSGANVLTF; CDR3 DNA: TGTGCCAGTAGCATGGACAACTCTGGGGCCAACGTCCTGACTTTC; J gene: TRBJ2-6; D gene: NA; clone size: NA; V gene: TRBV19
CDR3 protein: CASTPQGRGGTEAFF; CDR3 DNA: TGTGCCAGTACCCCCCAGGGCAGGGGTGGGACTGAAGCTTTCTTT; J gene: TRBJ1-1; D gene: NA; clone size: NA; V gene: TRBV19
CDR3 protein: CASSYGQRGYTF; CDR3 DNA: TGTGCCAGCAGTTATGGACAGCGAGGCTACACCTTC; J gene: TRBJ1-2; D gene: NA; clone size: NA; V gene: TRBV28
CDR3 protein: CASSDSTSGSDTQYF; CDR3 DNA: TGTGCCAGCAGTGACTCAACTAGCGGTTCAGATACGCAGTATTTT; J gene: TRBJ2-3; D gene: TRBD2; clone size: NA; V gene: TRBV6-4
CDR3 protein: CASNPEGIRNTIYF; CDR3 DNA: TGTGCCAGTAACCCGGAGGGTATACGAAACACCATATATTTT; J gene: TRBJ1-3; D gene: NA; clone size: NA; V gene: TRBV19
CDR3 protein: CASSLGTAYNEQFF; CDR3 DNA: TGTGCCAGCAGCTTAGGGACAGCATACAATGAGCAGTTCTTC; J gene: TRBJ2-1; D gene: NA; clone size: NA; V gene: TRBV11-2
CDR3 protein: CASSLSRSYGYTF; CDR3 DNA: TGTGCCAGCAGTTTAAGCAGGTCCTATGGCTACACCTTC; J gene: TRBJ1-2; D gene: NA; clone size: NA; V gene: TRBV28
CDR3 protein: CASNGQGIIPLHF; CDR3 DNA: TGTGCCAGTAATGGACAGGGTATAATCCCCCTCCACTTT; J gene: TRBJ1-6; D gene: TRBD1; clone size: NA; V gene: TRBV6-5
CDR3 protein: CASKGTGEENIQYF; CDR3 DNA: TGTGCCAGTAAAGGGACAGGGGAAGAAAACATTCAGTACTTC; J gene: TRBJ2-4; D gene: TRBD1; clone size: once; V gene: TRBV19
CDR3 protein: CASSLGQFNYGYTF; CDR3 DNA: TGCGCCAGCAGCCTGGGACAGTTTAACTATGGCTACACCTTC; J gene: TRBJ1-2; D gene: TRBD1; clone size: NA; V gene: TRBV5-1
CDR3 protein: CASSKFHGTEAFF; CDR3 DNA: TGTGCCAGCAGTAAGTTCCACGGGACTGAAGCTTTCTTT; J gene: TRBJ1-1; D gene: NA; clone size: NA; V gene: TRBV6-5
CDR3 protein: CAWSVQGLYYEQYF; CDR3 DNA: TGTGCCTGGAGTGTCCAGGGTTTGTACTACGAGCAGTACTTC; J gene: TRBJ2-7; D gene: NA; clone size: NA; V gene: TRBV30
CDR3 protein: CASSRQITTNEKLFF; CDR3 DNA: TGTGCCAGCAGCCGACAGATTACAACTAATGAAAAACTGTTTTTT; J gene: TRBJ1-4; D gene: NA; clone size: NA; V gene: TRBV7-9
CDR3 protein: CASSPGQGGAFF; CDR3 DNA: TGTGCCAGCAGCCCGGGACAGGGGGGAGCTTTCTTT; J gene: TRBJ1-1; D gene: TRBD1; clone size: few; V gene: TRBV6-6
CDR3 protein: CASSLYRQGGETQYF; CDR3 DNA: TGTGCCAGCAGTTTATATAGGCAGGGTGGAGAGACCCAGTACTTC; J gene: TRBJ2-5; D gene: NA; clone size: NA; V gene: TRBV28
CDR3 protein: CASSPGRGETQYF; CDR3 DNA: TGTGCCAGCAGCCCCGGCCGAGGGGAGACCCAGTACTTC; J gene: TRBJ2-5; D gene: NA; clone size: NA; V gene: TRBV11-2
CDR3 protein: CASSLIASTDTQYF; CDR3 DNA: TGTGCCAGCAGCTTGATTGCGAGCACAGATACGCAGTATTTT; J gene: TRBJ2-3; D gene: NA; clone size: few; V gene: TRBV7-9
CDR3 protein: CARSDPAGYGYTF; CDR3 DNA: TGTGCCAGGAGTGATCCCGCGGGCTATGGCTACACCTTC; J gene: TRBJ1-2; D gene: NA; clone size: few; V gene: TRBV2
CDR3 protein: CASDERGGANRGYTF; CDR3 DNA: TGTGCCAGTGATGAAAGGGGAGGGGCGAATCGTGGCTACACCTTC; J gene: TRBJ1-2; D gene: NA; clone size: once; V gene: TRBV19
CDR3 protein: CASSLTLAFPYNEQFF; CDR3 DNA: TGCGCCAGCAGCTTGACTCTAGCTTTCCCCTACAATGAGCAGTTCTTC; J gene: TRBJ2-1; D gene: NA; clone size: NA; V gene: TRBV5-1